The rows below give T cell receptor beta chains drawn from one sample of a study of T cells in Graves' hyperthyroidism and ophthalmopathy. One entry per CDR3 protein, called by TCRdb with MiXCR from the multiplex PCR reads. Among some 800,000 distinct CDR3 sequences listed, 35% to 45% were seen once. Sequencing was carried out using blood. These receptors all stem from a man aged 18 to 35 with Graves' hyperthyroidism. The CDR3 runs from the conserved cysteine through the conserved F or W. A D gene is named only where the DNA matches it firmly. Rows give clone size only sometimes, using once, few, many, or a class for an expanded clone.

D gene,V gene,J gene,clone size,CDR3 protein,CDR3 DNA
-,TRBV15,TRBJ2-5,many,CATSRVGSSETQYF,TGTGCCACCAGCAGAGTGGGGTCCAGTGAGACCCAGTACTTC
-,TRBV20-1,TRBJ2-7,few,CSARTAGSYEQYF,TGCAGTGCTAGAACGGCAGGGTCCTACGAGCAGTACTTC
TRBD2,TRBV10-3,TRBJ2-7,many,CATGGTSSTYEQYF,TGTGCCACCGGAGGGACTAGCTCCACCTACGAGCAGTACTTC
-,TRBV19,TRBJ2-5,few,CASSTLDVGMGEETQYF,TGTGCCAGTAGTACCCTCGACGTAGGGATGGGGGAAGAGACCCAGTACTTC
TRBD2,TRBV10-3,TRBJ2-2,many,CAIRTQGLAGELFF,TGTGCCATCAGAACACAAGGACTAGCCGGGGAGCTGTTTTTT
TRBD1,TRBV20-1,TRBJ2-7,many,CSAIRGQGNEQYF,TGCAGTGCTATTCGGGGACAGGGGAACGAGCAGTACTTC
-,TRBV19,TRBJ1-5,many,CASSIDQVGATQPQHF,TGTGCCAGTAGTATAGATCAGGTCGGGGCCACTCAGCCCCAGCATTTT
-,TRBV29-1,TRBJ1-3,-,CSGDGNTIYF,TGCAGCGGGGACGGGAACACCATATATTTT
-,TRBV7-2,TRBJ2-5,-,CASSLIGAEETQYF,TGTGCCAGCAGTTTAATCGGAGCCGAAGAGACCCAGTACTTC
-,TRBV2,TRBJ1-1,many,CASTQQGYRAFF,TGTGCCAGCACCCAACAGGGATACAGAGCTTTCTTT
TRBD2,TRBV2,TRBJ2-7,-,CASSDPSGSRYEQYF,TGTGCCAGCAGTGATCCTAGCGGGAGTCGGTACGAGCAGTACTTC
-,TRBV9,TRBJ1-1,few,CASSNPAGVLTEAFF,TGTGCCAGCAGTAACCCGGCCGGAGTGTTGACTGAAGCTTTCTTT
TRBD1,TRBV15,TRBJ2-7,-,CATSRDFGQGARLAYEQYF,TGTGCCACCAGCAGAGATTTTGGACAGGGGGCTCGCCTAGCCTACGAGCAGTACTTC
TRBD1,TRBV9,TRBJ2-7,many,CASSVAGQGYEQYF,TGTGCCAGCAGCGTAGCGGGACAGGGCTACGAGCAGTACTTC
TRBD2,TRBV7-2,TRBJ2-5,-,CASSLGTSVEETQYF,TGCGCCAGCAGCCTCGGGACTAGCGTAGAAGAGACCCAGTACTTC
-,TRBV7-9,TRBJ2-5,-,CASSLVYRDQETQYF,TGTGCCAGCAGCTTAGTCTACCGGGACCAAGAGACCCAGTACTTC
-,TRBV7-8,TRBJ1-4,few,CASSLVGGGTNEKLFF,TGTGCCAGCAGCTTAGTTGGGGGGGGAACTAATGAAAAACTGTTTTTT
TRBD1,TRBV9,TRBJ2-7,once,CASSLGLGTGGYEQYF,TGCGCCAGCAGCTTGGGCCTCGGGACAGGGGGGTACGAGCAGTACTTC
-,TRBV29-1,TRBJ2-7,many,CSVGGQDPYEQYF,TGCAGCGTGGGAGGACAGGACCCCTACGAGCAGTACTTC
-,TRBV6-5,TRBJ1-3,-,CASSYSDSSGNTIYF,TGTGCCAGCAGTTACTCGGACAGCTCTGGAAACACCATATATTTT
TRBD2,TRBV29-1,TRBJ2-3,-,CSVELSDGTSESTDTQYF,TGCAGCGTTGAGCTCTCGGACGGGACTAGCGAGAGCACAGATACGCAGTATTTT
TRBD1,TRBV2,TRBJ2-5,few,CASSPQGTVEVTQYF,TGTGCCAGCTCACCACAGGGGACAGTAGAAGTGACCCAGTACTTC
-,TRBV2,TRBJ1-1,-,CASTAPTYLNTEAFF,TGTGCCAGCACGGCCCCTACTTATCTGAACACTGAAGCTTTCTTT
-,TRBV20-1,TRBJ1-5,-,CSARPGQGGLQPQHF,TGCAGTGCTAGACCGGGCCAGGGTGGGTTACAGCCCCAGCATTTT
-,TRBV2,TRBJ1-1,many,CASKTGPEAFF,TGTGCCAGCAAAACAGGGCCTGAAGCTTTCTTT
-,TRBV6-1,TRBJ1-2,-,CASSKGPYGYTF,TGTGCCAGCAGCAAAGGTCCCTATGGCTACACCTTC
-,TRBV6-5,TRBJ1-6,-,CASSYSGLGDSPLHF,TGTGCCAGCAGTTATTCGGGCCTTGGGGATTCACCCCTCCACTTT
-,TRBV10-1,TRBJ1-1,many,CASSESRQGEAFF,TGCGCCAGCAGTGAGTCGAGGCAGGGCGAAGCTTTCTTT
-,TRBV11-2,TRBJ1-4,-,CASSLGFANEKLFF,TGTGCCAGCAGCTTAGGGTTTGCTAATGAAAAACTGTTTTTT
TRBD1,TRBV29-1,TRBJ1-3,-,CSVVSGTDSGNTIYF,TGCAGCGTTGTCTCCGGGACAGACTCTGGAAACACCATATATTTT
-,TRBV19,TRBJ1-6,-,CASSVEGTTSPLHF,TGTGCCAGCAGCGTAGAGGGGACGACCTCACCCCTCCACTTT
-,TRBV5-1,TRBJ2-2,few,CASSFEGQNTGELFF,TGCGCCAGCAGCTTCGAGGGGCAGAACACCGGGGAGCTGTTTTTT
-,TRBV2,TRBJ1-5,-,CASSASGETQHF,TGTGCCAGCAGTGCATCGGGGGAGACCCAGCATTTT